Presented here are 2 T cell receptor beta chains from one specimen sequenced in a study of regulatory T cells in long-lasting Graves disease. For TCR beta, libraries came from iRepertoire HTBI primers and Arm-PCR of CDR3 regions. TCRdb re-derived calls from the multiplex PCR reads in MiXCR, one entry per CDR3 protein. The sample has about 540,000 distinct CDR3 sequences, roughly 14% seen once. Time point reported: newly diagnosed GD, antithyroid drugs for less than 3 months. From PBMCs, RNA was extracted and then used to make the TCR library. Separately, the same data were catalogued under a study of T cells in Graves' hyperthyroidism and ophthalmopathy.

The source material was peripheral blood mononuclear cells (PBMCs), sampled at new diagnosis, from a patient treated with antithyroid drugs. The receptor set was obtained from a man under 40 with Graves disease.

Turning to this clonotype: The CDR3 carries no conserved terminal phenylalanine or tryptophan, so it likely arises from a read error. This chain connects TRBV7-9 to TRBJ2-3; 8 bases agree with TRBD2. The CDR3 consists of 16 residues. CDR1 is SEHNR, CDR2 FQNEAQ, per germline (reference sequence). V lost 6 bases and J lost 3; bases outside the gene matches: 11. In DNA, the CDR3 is TGTGCCAGCAGTGGGGGGCGTGCGGGAGGAACAGATACGCAGTATCTT. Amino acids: CASSGGRAGGTDTQYL.

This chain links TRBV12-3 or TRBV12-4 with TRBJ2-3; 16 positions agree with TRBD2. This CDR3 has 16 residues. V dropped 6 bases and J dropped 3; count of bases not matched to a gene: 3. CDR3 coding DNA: TGTGCCAGCAGGGGACTAGCGGGAGGGCCTACAGATACGCAGTATTTT. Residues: CASRGLAGGPTDTQYF.